This TCR beta chain appears in the sequencing data of a study of Graves' ophthalmopathy and Graves' hyperthyroidism. RNA transcripts yielded amplified TCR beta CDR3 regions. First-round RT-PCR relied on HTBI primers, and a second-round multiplex PCR came next. Each CDR3 protein gets one entry after TCRdb re-called the multiplex PCR reads with MiXCR. Of some 750,000 distinct CDR3 sequences in the sample, roughly 40% were seen once. This clonotype was seen many times. Germline assignment: CDR1 SGHTA and CDR2 FQGNSA. V lost 5 bases, J lost 6 bases, and 14 bases lay in between. CDR3 length: 14 residues. Exclusion criteria comprised other autoimmune diseases, uncontrolled infections, pregnancy or lactation in patients.

Sequenced: peripheral blood. This sequence joins TRBV7-2 and TRBJ1-5; weak D call: TRBD1 (6 bases). This clonotype was obtained from an adult man with Graves' ophthalmopathy. For the CDR3, the DNA is TGTGCCAGCAGCCAAGCGGGGGGCGGTCAGCCCCAGCATTTT. Protein sequence: CASSQAGGGQPQHF.